What follows are 18 T cell receptor beta chains derived from one specimen sequenced in a study of beta chain features in type 1 diabetes. Regarding the study as a whole: Shortening that was moderate but significant affected the TCRB CDR3s of Type 1 diabetes patients in all four CD4+ subsets.

Expressed TCRB transcripts were sequenced because the isolated RNA had all been reverse transcribed beforehand. This table comes from immunoSEQ multiplex PCR, and its TCRdb copy is limited to in-frame clones, with some not included. The repertoire holds 150,000 to 200,000 clones, with roughly 8% as singletons. Their antigens are not known. Sequencing input: central memory CD4+ T cells from blood. The receptors come from a man between 18 and 29 years old with type 1 diabetes.

This clone was picked up a small number of times. V gene TRBV30 combines with J gene TRBJ1-1; 7 bases align to TRBD1. V lost 7 bases and J lost 1; bases outside the gene matches: 6. This CDR3 is 13 amino acids long. CDR1 GTSNPN and CDR2 SVGIG come from the germline V gene (reference sequence). The chain's CDR3 is CAFNRGGNTEAFF. CDR3 DNA sequence: TGTGCCTTCAACAGGGGAGGGAACACTGAAGCTTTCTTT.

This clone was seen a handful of times. V is TRBV15 and J is TRBJ2-5; 8 bases map to TRBD2. Germline-derived CDR1 and CDR2 are LNHNV and YYDKDF (reference sequence). The CDR3 runs to 15 residues. With V trimmed by 3 bases and J by 5 bases, 8 bases remained unmatched. CDR3 coding DNA: TGTGCCACCAGCAGGGCGGGGGGTCCATTGGAGACCCAGTACTTC. Its translation is CATSRAGGPLETQYF. Drawing the rest from reference TRBV15 and TRBJ2-5, the complete variable domain is DAMVIQNPRYQVTQFGKPVTLSCSQTLNHNVMYWYQQKSSQAPKLLFHYYDKDFNNEADTPDNFQSRRPNTSFCFLDIRSPGLGDTAMYLCATSRAGGPLETQYFGPGTRLLVL.

This clone has a handful of counts. V and J are TRBV7-9 and TRBJ2-1, with D hard to call. The CDR3 runs 14 residues. CDR1 SEHNR and CDR2 FQNEAQ come from the germline V gene (reference sequence). The V and J ends lost 3 bases and 5 bases respectively, with 11 bases between them. CDR3 in amino acids: CASSFLQADNEQFF. CDR3 in DNA: TGTGCCAGCAGCTTCTTGCAGGCCGACAATGAGCAGTTCTTC.

In this sample, this clone turned up a few times. This chain uses TRBV29-1 with TRBJ1-1; no reliable D call. This CDR3 is 12 amino acids long. The V gene's germline CDR1 is SQVTM and CDR2 ANQGSEA. V lost 5 bases and J lost 1, with 8 bases in between. CDR3 region: CSVNNRNTEAFF. CDR3 DNA sequence: TGCAGCGTTAACAACAGGAACACTGAAGCTTTCTTT.

The table lists this clone with a few counts. The CDR3 DNA reads as TGTGCCAGCAGTTCATCGGCTAGCGGGGAAGGTGAGCAGTTCTTC. It codes for CASSSSASGEGEQFF. The chain couples TRBV7-7 to TRBJ2-1, with 9 nucleotides matching TRBD2. This CDR3 region has 15 residues. V was pared by 6 bases and J by 9 bases, with 12 bases of the junction left unmatched. Germline V gives CDR1 SSHAT, CDR2 FNYEAQ (reference sequence).

The chain couples TRBV4-1 to TRBJ1-2; TRBD1 matches at 8 bases. The CDR3 extends over 15 amino acids. Per the germline V gene, CDR1 is MGHRA and CDR2 is YSYEKL. Germline trimming cut 3 bases from V and 8 bases from J; bases unmatched to any gene: 11. CDR3 sequence reads: CASSHADRESLGYTF. The DNA for the CDR3 is TGCGCCAGCAGCCACGCGGACAGGGAGTCGTTAGGCTACACCTTC.

The chain recombines TRBV7-9 with TRBJ1-1, with no clear D. Trimming cost V 2 bases and J 4 bases, with 8 bases left between them. CDR1 and CDR2 from the germline V gene are SEHNR and FQNEAQ (reference sequence). CDR3 length equals 13 residues. In DNA form, the CDR3 reads TGTGCCAGCAGCTTATTCGGAGGCACTGAAGCTTTCTTT. It encodes CASSLFGGTEAFF.

For the CDR3, the DNA is TGTGCCAGCAGCTTGGGACTGAGAGGCAACTATGGCTACACCTTC. Its protein product is CASSLGLRGNYGYTF. The rearrangement links TRBV5-6 to TRBJ1-2, with D unclear. The CDR3 contains 15 residues. Germline CDR1 SGHDT, CDR2 YYEEEE. The V gene lost 0 bases and the J gene lost 2 bases, with 11 bases spanning the gap.

This clone was picked up a small number of times. The rearrangement joins TRBV20-1 to TRBJ2-5; D is unclear. This CDR3 region has 11 residues. From germline, CDR1 is DFQATT and CDR2 SNEGSKA (reference sequence). V lost 6 bases and J 1 base, leaving 6 bases between the germline ends. CDR3 sequence: CSAASQETQYF. The CDR3 DNA reads as TGCAGTGCGGCCAGCCAAGAGACCCAGTACTTC.

The V gene is TRBV30, the J gene TRBJ1-1, with D unclear. Germline V gives CDR1 GTSNPN, CDR2 SVGIG (reference sequence). The CDR3 runs 11 residues. Trimming cost V 5 bases and J 3 bases, with 7 bases left between them. The CDR3 region has the DNA TGTGCCTGGGGAGTTTACACTGAAGCTTTCTTT. This translates into CAWGVYTEAFF. Drawing the rest from reference TRBV30 and TRBJ1-1, the complete variable domain is SQTIHQWPATLVQPVGSPLSLECTVEGTSNPNLYWYRQAAGRGLQLLFYSVGIGQISSEVPQNLSASRPQDRQFILSSKKLLLSDSGFYLCAWGVYTEAFFGQGTRLTVV.

This clone was seen a few times. This rearrangement joins TRBV7-9 to TRBJ1-1; 8 nucleotides match TRBD1. V lost 5 bases, J lost 6 bases, and 2 bases stayed unmatched. In germline, CDR1 is SEHNR, CDR2 FQNEAQ (reference sequence). The CDR3 totals 12 residues. DNA of the CDR3: TGTGCCAGCAGCGTACAGGGGGCTGAAGCTTTCTTT. This gives the protein CASSVQGAEAFF.

This clone was detected a few times. This chain connects TRBV7-2 to TRBJ2-5; D perhaps matches TRBD2 (6 bases). The CDR3 covers 15 residues. Germline V gives CDR1 SGHTA, CDR2 FQGNSA. V was pared by 5 bases and J by 4 bases, with 17 bases between. The CDR3 coding sequence is TGTGCCAGCAGCAATAGAGGGGCGGGACTAGAGACCCAGTACTTC. Translating it yields CASSNRGAGLETQYF.

This chain uses TRBV6-5 with TRBJ2-1, with D tentatively TRBD2 (5 bases). Germline assignment: CDR1 MNHEY and CDR2 SVGAGI. V was pared by 7 bases and J by 4 bases, with 11 bases between. The CDR3 spans 13 residues. CDR3 nucleotide sequence: TGTGCCAGCAAAAAGCGGACTTACAATGAGCAGTTCTTC. Its protein is CASKKRTYNEQFF.

This clone was seen more than once but under ten times. V usage is TRBV7-2 and J usage is TRBJ2-7, with D perhaps TRBD1 (5 bases). The CDR3 has 14 amino acids. V was shortened by 1 base and J by 3 bases, with 10 bases between the two germline ends. CDR1 SGHTA and CDR2 FQGNSA come from the germline V gene. The CDR3 sequence is CASSLGAGNYEQYF. CDR3 nucleotides: TGTGCCAGCAGCTTAGGGGCAGGGAACTACGAGCAGTACTTC.

The V call is TRBV5-1, the J call TRBJ2-5; 7 bases match TRBD2. CDR3 length equals 15 residues. Germline V gives CDR1 SGHRS, CDR2 YFSETQ. V shed 4 bases, J shed 3 bases, and the junction held 9 bases outside the gene matches. CDR3 coding DNA: TGCGCCAGCAGCCCTCAGGCGGGGGTGGAAGAGACCCAGTACTTC. Protein sequence: CASSPQAGVEETQYF.

This clone was found many times. The chain combines TRBV23-1 with TRBJ2-3; TRBD2 agrees at 12 bases. TRBV23-1 qualifies as an ORF whose function is uncertain. V shed 4 bases, J shed 1 base, and the junction held 15 bases outside the gene matches. The length of the CDR3 is 20 residues. CDR3 coding DNA: TGCGCCAGCAGTCTATACCTAGCGGGGGGGTCTAAAACCTGCACAGATACGCAGTATTTT. Its translation: CASSLYLAGGSKTCTDTQYF.

The rearrangement links TRBV11-3 to TRBJ2-5, with D possibly being TRBD1 (6 bases). Trimming shortened V by 8 bases and J by 5 bases, and 15 bases separated the two germline ends. Germline V gene data show CDR1 as SGHNT and CDR2 as YENEEA. The CDR3 is 13 residues long. The CDR3 spells CASGRERGETQYF. In DNA form, the CDR3 reads TGTGCCAGCGGCCGGGAAAGGGGGGAGACCCAGTACTTC.

The chain links TRBV6-6 to TRBJ1-1; D is unresolved. With 6 bases removed from V and 1 base from J, the gap between germline ends came to 3 bases. The length of the CDR3 is 11 residues. The germline V gene has CDR1 MNHNY and CDR2 SVGAGI (reference sequence). The CDR3 sequence is CASSRNTEAFF. The DNA for the CDR3 is TGTGCCAGCAGCCGGAACACTGAAGCTTTCTTT.